The 4 T cell receptor beta chains in this list originate from one sample, sequenced in a study of shared clonotypes between healthy human individuals. Sequencing was performed with immunoSEQ multiplex PCR; in TCRdb, only in-frame clones are kept and a portion is missing. This sample yields some 1 million clones, of which roughly 80% are seen a single time; 1.4% belongs to the top ten. The sequenced sample consisted of memory CD4+ T cells sorted from blood. As for subset: CD45RA-negative fraction. These receptors were obtained from a man aged 18 to 29 in good health.

This clone was observed at least ten times. The chain recombines TRBV27 with TRBJ2-4; D is possibly TRBD1 (5 bases). Germline-derived CDR1 and CDR2 are MNHEY and SMNVEV (reference sequence). The CDR3 is 15 residues long. Trimming took off 5 bases at V and 2 bases at J, with 13 bases between the two ends. CDR3 in amino acids: CASSMTVTTKNIQYF. CDR3 nucleotide sequence: TGTGCCAGCAGTATGACAGTTACGACCAAAAACATTCAGTACTTC.

The chain is built from TRBV27 and TRBJ1-5, with 9 nucleotides matching TRBD1. This CDR3 has 19 amino acids. V lost 2 bases, J lost 2 bases, and 13 bases stayed unmatched. CDR1 is MNHEY and CDR2 is SMNVEV in the germline V gene (reference sequence). The CDR3 sequence is CASSLRASGQGSGNQPQHF. The CDR3 region has the DNA TGTGCCAGCAGTTTAAGGGCCTCGGGACAGGGTTCCGGCAATCAGCCCCAGCATTTT.

This chain connects TRBV10-3 to TRBJ2-2, with 13 positions matching TRBD2. Germline trimming cut 10 bases from V and 7 bases from J; bases unmatched to any gene: 9. The CDR3 covers 15 residues. Germline V gene data show CDR1 as ENHRY and CDR2 as SYGVKD. CDR3 coding DNA: TGTGCCACTGGACTAGCGGGGGCCTCGAACGGGGAGCTGTTTTTT. Encoded protein: CATGLAGASNGELFF.

J is TRBJ2-7 and V is TRBV4-3; unclear D gene. The ends were cut back, 0 bases at V and 3 bases at J, with 12 bases in the middle. In germline, CDR1 is LGHNA, CDR2 YSLEER. This CDR3 is 15 amino acids long. The CDR3 nucleotides read TGCGCCAGCAGCCAAGATCAGACAAGGTACTACGAGCAGTACTTC. Its translation is CASSQDQTRYYEQYF.